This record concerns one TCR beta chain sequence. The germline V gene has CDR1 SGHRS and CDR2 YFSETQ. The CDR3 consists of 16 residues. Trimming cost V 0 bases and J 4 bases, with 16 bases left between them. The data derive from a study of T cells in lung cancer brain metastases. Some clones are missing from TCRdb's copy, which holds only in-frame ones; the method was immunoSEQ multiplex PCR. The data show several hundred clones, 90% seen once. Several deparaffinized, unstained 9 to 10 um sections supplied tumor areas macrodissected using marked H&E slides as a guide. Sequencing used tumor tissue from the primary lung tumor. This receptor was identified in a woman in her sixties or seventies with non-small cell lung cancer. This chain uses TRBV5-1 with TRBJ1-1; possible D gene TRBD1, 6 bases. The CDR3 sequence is CASSLGPRQGPTEAFF. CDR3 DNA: TGCGCCAGCAGCTTGGGACCCAGGCAGGGGCCCACTGAAGCTTTCTTT.